The present TCR beta chain was sequenced within a study of shared clonotypes between healthy human individuals. As for the study in general: CD8 memory received one plate per donor, CD8 naive two, CD4 memory three and CD4 naive three. The study, taken as a whole, reports: The naive CD4 repertoires of a few donors were compared, and roughly 5% of clonotypes were shared.

To note about this clone: As yet, its antigen is unknown.

V gave up 6 bases and J gave up 6 bases, with 12 bases separating them. CDR1 is MDHEN and CDR2 is SYDVKM in the germline V gene. The CDR3 runs to 13 residues. Profiling relied on immunoSEQ multiplex PCR, and the TCRdb table lists in-frame clones only, not all of them. In the table there are hundreds of thousands of clones, 95% to 96% of which are singletons. CD8 cells classed as naive were CD45RO-negative and positively selected for CCR7, excluding terminally differentiated effector memory CD45RA+ cells. The rearrangement joins TRBV28 to TRBJ2-1, with unresolved D. The sequencing sample was made of naive CD8+ T cells sorted from blood. The receptor was derived from a woman under 40 in good health. This CDR3 is CASSPNLGNEQFF. CDR3 nucleotide sequence: TGTGCCAGCAGCCCTAATTTGGGCAATGAGCAGTTCTTC.